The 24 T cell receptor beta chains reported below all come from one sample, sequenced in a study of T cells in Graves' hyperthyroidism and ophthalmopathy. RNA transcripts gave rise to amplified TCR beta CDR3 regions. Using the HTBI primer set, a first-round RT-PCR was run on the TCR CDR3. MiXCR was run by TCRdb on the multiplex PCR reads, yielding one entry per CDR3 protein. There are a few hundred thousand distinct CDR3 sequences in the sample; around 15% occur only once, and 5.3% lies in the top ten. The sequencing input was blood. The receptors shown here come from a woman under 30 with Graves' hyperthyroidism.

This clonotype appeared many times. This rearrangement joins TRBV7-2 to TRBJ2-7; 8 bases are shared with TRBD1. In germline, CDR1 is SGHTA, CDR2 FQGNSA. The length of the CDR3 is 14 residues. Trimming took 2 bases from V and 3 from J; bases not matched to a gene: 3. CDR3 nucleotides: TGTGCCAGCAGCTTATGGACAGGGAGCTACGAGCAGTACTTC. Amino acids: CASSLWTGSYEQYF.

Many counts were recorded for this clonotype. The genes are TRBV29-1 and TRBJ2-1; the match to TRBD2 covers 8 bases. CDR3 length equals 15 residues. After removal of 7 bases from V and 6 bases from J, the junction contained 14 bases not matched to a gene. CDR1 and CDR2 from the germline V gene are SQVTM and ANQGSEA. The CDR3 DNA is TGCAGCGCCCCTGCGGGGGCGGGAGGTCCCAATGAGCAGTTCTTC. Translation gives CSAPAGAGGPNEQFF.

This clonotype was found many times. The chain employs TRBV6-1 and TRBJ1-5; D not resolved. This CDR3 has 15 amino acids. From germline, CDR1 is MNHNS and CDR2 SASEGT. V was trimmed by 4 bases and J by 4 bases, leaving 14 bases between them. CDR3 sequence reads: CASSVISSGNQPQHF. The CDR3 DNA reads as TGTGCCAGCAGTGTAATATCCTCGGGAAATCAGCCCCAGCATTTT.

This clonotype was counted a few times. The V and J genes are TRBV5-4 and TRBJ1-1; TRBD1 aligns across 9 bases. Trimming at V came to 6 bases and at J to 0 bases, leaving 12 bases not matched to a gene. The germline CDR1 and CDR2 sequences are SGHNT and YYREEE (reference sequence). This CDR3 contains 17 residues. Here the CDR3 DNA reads TGTGCCAGCACCCCGGGACAGGGTGCGGCAATGAACACTGAAGCTTTCTTT. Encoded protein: CASTPGQGAAMNTEAFF.

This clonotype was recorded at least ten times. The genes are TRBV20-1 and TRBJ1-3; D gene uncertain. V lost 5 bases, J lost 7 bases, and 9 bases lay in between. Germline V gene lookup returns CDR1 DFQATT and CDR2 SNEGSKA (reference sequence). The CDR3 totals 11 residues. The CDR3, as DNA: TGCAGTGCTTCTTTACGGAACACCATATATTTT. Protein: CSASLRNTIYF.

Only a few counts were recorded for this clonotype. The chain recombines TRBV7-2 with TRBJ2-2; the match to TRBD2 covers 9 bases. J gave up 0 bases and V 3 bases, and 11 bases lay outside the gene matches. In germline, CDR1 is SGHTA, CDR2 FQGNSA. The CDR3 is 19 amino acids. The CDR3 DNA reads TGTGCCAGCAGCTTTTCACTAGCGGGCGTTGGAGCGAACACCGGGGAGCTGTTTTTT. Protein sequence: CASSFSLAGVGANTGELFF.

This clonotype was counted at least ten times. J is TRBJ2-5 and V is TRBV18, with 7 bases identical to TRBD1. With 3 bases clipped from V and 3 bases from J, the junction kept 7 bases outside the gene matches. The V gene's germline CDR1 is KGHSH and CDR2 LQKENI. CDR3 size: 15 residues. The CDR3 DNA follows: TGTGCCAGCTCACCCGGAACAGGGGTTAAAGAGACCCAGTACTTC. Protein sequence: CASSPGTGVKETQYF.

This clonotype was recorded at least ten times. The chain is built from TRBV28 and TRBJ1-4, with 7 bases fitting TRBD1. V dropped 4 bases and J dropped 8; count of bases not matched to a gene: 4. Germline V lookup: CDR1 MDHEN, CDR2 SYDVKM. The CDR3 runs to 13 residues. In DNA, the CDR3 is TGTGCCAGCAGTTCCGGGACAGAAGAAAAACTGTTTTTT. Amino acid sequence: CASSSGTEEKLFF. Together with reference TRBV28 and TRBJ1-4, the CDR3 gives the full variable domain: DVKVTQSSRYLVKRTGEKVFLECVQDMDHENMFWYRQDPGLGLRLIYFSYDVKMKEKGDIPEGYSVSREKKERFSLILESASTNQTSMYLCASSSGTEEKLFFGSGTQLSVL.

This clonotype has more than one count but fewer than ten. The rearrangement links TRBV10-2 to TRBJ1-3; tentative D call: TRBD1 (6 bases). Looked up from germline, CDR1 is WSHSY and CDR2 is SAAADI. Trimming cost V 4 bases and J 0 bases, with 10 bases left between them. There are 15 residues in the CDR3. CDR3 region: CASSVQGNSGNTIYF. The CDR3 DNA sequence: TGCGCCAGCAGTGTACAGGGAAACTCTGGAAACACCATATATTTT.

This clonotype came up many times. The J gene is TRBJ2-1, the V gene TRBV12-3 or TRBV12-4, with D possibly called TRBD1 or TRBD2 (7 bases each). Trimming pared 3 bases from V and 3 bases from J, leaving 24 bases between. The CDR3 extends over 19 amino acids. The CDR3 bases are TGTGCCAGCAGTTTCGGGAGAGGGGGCCGGCTAGCGGACTACAATGAGCAGTTCTTC. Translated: CASSFGRGGRLADYNEQFF.

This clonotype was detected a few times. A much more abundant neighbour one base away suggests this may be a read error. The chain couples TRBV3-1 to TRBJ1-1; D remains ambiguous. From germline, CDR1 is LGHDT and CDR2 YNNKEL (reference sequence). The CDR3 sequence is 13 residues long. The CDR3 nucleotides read TGTGCCAGCGGCCACCACATGAACACTGAAGCTTTCTTT. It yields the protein CASGHHMNTEAFF.

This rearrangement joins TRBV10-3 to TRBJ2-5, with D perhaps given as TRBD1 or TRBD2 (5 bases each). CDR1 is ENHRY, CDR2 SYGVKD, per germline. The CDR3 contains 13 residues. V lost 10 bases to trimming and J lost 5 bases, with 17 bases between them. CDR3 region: CATQSAREETQYF. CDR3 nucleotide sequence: TGTGCCACCCAGTCGGCCAGGGAGGAGACCCAGTACTTC.

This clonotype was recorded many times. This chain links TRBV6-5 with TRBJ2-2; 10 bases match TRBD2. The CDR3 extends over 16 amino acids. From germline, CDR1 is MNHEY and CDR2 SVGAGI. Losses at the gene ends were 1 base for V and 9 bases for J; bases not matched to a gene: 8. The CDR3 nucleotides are TGTGCCAGCAGTTACTGGGCTAGCGGGAGAATAAGGGAGCTGTTTTTT. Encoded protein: CASSYWASGRIRELFF.

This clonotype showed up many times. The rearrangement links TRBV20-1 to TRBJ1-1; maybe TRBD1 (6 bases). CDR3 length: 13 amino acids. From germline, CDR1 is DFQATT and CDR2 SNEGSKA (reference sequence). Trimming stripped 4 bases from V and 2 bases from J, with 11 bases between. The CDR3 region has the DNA TGCAGTGCTATGGACAGCCCTAACACTGAAGCTTTCTTT. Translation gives CSAMDSPNTEAFF.

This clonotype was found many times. The CDR3 loop is CASSRTPLTGGLSQPQHF. The CDR3 DNA reads as TGTGCCAGCAGTCGCACTCCCCTGACAGGGGGCCTCAGTCAGCCCCAGCATTTT. V is TRBV28 and J is TRBJ1-5; the match to TRBD1 covers 10 bases. V lost 5 bases and J lost 6; bases outside the gene matches: 16. This CDR3 region has 18 residues. The germline V gene encodes CDR1 MDHEN and CDR2 SYDVKM.

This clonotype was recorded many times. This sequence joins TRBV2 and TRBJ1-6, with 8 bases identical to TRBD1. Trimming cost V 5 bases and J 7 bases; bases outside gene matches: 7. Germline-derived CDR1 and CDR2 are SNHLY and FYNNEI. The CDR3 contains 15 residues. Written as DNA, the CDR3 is TGTGCCAGCAGTACCGACAGGGGAGGGAATTCACCCCTCCACTTT. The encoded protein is CASSTDRGGNSPLHF.

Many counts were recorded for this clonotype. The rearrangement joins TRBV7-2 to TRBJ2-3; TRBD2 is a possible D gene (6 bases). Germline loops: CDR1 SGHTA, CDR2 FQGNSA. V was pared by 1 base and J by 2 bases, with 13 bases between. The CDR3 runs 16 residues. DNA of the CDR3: TGTGCCAGCAGCTTAGGGTCTGGCGGGATCACAGATACGCAGTATTTT. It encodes CASSLGSGGITDTQYF.

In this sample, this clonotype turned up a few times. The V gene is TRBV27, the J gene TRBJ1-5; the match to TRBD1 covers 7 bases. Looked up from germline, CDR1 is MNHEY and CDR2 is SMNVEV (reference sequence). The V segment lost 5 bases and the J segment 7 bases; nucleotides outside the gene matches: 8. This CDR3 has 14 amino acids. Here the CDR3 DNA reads TGTGCCAGCAGTCTAAAGGGGGCTGGGCAGCCCCAGCATTTT. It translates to CASSLKGAGQPQHF.

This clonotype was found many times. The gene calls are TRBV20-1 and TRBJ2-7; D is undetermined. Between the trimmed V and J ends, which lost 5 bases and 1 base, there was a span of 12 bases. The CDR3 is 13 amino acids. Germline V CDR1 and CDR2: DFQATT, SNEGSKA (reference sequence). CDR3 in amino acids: CSAPDWRSYEQYF. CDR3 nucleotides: TGCAGTGCTCCAGACTGGAGATCCTACGAGCAGTACTTC.

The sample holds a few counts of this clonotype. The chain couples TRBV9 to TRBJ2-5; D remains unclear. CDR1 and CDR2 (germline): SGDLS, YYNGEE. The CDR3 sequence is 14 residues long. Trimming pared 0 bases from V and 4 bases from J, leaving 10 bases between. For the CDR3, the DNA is TGTGCCAGCAGCGTAGGGGAAGGGCCAGAGACCCAGTACTTC. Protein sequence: CASSVGEGPETQYF.

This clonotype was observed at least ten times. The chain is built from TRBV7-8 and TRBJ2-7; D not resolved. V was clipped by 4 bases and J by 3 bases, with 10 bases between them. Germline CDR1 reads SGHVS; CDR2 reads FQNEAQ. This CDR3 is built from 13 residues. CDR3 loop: CASSSDSSYEQYF. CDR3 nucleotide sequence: TGTGCCAGCAGCTCCGACTCGAGCTACGAGCAGTACTTC.

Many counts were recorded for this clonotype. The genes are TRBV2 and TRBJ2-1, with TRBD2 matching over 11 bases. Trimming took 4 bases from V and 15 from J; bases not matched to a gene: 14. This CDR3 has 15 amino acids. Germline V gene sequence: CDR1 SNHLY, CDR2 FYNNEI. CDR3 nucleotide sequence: TGTGCCAGCAGTGGACGTCTAGCGGGAGGCCAAAGCGGGTTCTTC. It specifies CASSGRLAGGQSGFF.

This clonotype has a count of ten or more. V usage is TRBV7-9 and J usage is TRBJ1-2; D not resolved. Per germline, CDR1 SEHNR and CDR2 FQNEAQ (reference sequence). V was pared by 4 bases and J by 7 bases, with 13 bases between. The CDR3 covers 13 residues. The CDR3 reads CASSSDGRRGYTF. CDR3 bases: TGTGCCAGCAGCTCCGACGGGCGTCGTGGCTACACCTTC.

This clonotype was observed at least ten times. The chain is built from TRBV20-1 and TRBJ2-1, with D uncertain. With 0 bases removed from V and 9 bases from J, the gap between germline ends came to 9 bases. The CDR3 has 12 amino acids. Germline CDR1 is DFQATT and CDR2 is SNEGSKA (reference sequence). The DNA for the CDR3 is TGCAGTGCTAGAGATCGGCCCGGTGAGCAGTTCTTC. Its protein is CSARDRPGEQFF.